Listed below are T cell receptor beta chains from one sample, sequenced in a study of T cells in narcolepsy. Here immunoSEQ multiplex PCR was the method, and the copy in TCRdb shows in-frame clones only, minus some. The sample yields roughly 23,000 clones, around 81% seen once. Source material: memory (CD45RA-) CD4+ T cells from blood. The receptors here all came from a human donor in good health. Each CDR3 is given with its conserved first and last residue. The D gene is left open where the match is weak.

V	J	D	CDR3
TRBV11-3	TRBJ2-5	-	CASSSRRGAAQETQYF
TRBV19	TRBJ1-2	-	CASSIASQGTNYGYTF
TRBV5-4	TRBJ1-4	TRBD1	CASSSWGQANNEKLFF
TRBV25-1	TRBJ2-7	-	CASSGLTGQVRYEQYF
TRBV6-1	-	-	CASSEAQGSSYEQYF
TRBV7-2	TRBJ2-1	-	CASSTDSNEQFF
TRBV6-6	TRBJ1-2	TRBD1	CASSPTGGAYGYTF
TRBV6-6	TRBJ1-5	-	CASSDWGGNQPQHF
TRBV4-1	TRBJ1-5	-	CASSQDHGNQPQHF
TRBV2	TRBJ1-2	-	CASTKGGGPYGYTF
TRBV6-5	TRBJ2-5	-	CASSYARRETQYF
TRBV5-4	TRBJ2-5	TRBD1	CASRPRDRGQETQYF
TRBV5-1	TRBJ2-2	TRBD1	CASSNIDRGSTGELFF
TRBV5-1	TRBJ2-5	TRBD1	CASSGTGGGETQYF
TRBV4-3	TRBJ2-7	TRBD2	CASSQVAVAGGLEQYF
TRBV5-6	TRBJ2-1	TRBD2	CASSLRLAGILDEQFF
TRBV9	TRBJ1-1	TRBD1	CASSVGDSRPNTEAFF
TRBV20-1	TRBJ1-1	-	CSARPTEAFF
TRBV7-2	TRBJ2-7	-	CASSAPGQLSYEQYF
TRBV2	TRBJ2-7	-	CASSRQSLEQYF
TRBV5-1	TRBJ2-7	TRBD1	CASSSGTGGIYEQYF
TRBV5-1	TRBJ1-1	TRBD1	CASGAGTGPSTEAFF
TRBV11-2	TRBJ2-1	TRBD2	CASSMAGGLYNEQFF
TRBV5-6	TRBJ1-1	-	CASSLERVRAVAFF
TRBV11-3	TRBJ2-7	-	CASSPRRRAGEQYF
TRBV10-3	TRBJ1-1	TRBD1	CAISGQGGYTEAFF
TRBV6-5	TRBJ2-5	TRBD1	CASSYGTGGRGTQYF
TRBV7-6	TRBJ2-5	-	CASSHSAETQYF
TRBV27	TRBJ1-2	TRBD1	CASSLRDSQRGLYGYTF
TRBV5-4	TRBJ1-6	-	CASSSPGSLGSPLHF
TRBV19	TRBJ2-3	TRBD2	CASSIGLRRGGRDTQYF
TRBV12-2	TRBJ1-1	-	CASRLEGTGGWNTEAFF
TRBV5-4	TRBJ2-3	TRBD2	CASSSKTSGGLDTQYF
TRBV23-1	TRBJ1-3	TRBD1	CASSQGQESSGNTIYF
TRBV19	TRBJ1-2	-	CASSRQGASYGYTF
TRBV21-1	-	-	CASSKVPAGQGYEQYF
TRBV5-1	TRBJ1-1	-	CASSYGSRQAWTTEAFF
TRBV12-5	TRBJ2-4	TRBD1	CASANRGKNIQYF
TRBV5-6	TRBJ2-5	TRBD1	CASSLAIRDRVIETQYF
TRBV2	TRBJ1-2	-	CASSESIINYGYTF
TRBV27	TRBJ2-7	TRBD1	CASSSDRGYYEQYF
TRBV6-6	TRBJ1-2	-	CASSGGDMSNGYTF
TRBV6-1	TRBJ2-7	-	CASSERRDEQYF
TRBV6-5	TRBJ2-1	-	CASSYRRGRANNEQFF
TRBV20-1	TRBJ1-3	-	CQMGSGNTIYF
TRBV18	TRBJ2-1	-	CASSPGSDEQFF
TRBV5-6	TRBJ2-7	TRBD1	CASSLGTGGEQYF
TRBV27	TRBJ2-2	-	CASRRGHTGELFF
TRBV4-3	TRBJ1-2	-	CASRREPTGGYTF
TRBV2	TRBJ1-1	-	CASSLGREAFF
TRBV11-2	TRBJ1-1	-	CASSPRQANTEAFF
TRBV27	TRBJ1-4	-	CASTDVRVLKRAQGSATNEKLFF